This passage covers 10 T cell receptor beta chains from one sample sequenced in a study of cytomegalovirus exposure and HLA in healthy donors (dated by TCRdb to between 2016 and 2019). The library was made by the immunoSEQ multiplex PCR assay. For the multiplex PCR, a mixture combining 60 forward primers for TCR Vbeta segments and 13 reverse primers for TCR Jbeta segments was used. Drawn from immuneACCESS, this table holds only the in-frame rearrangements with V and J called that TCRdb kept. Clones are partly lost; checked studies trace under half to an unresolved V gene and leave the rest unexplained. This sample comprises 150,000 to 200,000 clones, 77% of them detected only once. Around 3% of the sample belongs to the ten largest clones. Sequenced material: PBMCs. The receptors were gathered from a female donor in good health and CMV-seronegative.

The chain couples TRBV15 to TRBJ2-1, with a weak D call TRBD2 (6 bases). The length of the CDR3 is 14 residues. Looked up from germline, CDR1 is LNHNV and CDR2 is YYDKDF (reference sequence). V was pared by 6 bases and J by 8 bases, with 17 bases between. CDR3 protein: CATSSPGVSDEQFF. The CDR3 DNA reads as TGTGCCACCAGTAGCCCGGGAGTATCGGATGAGCAGTTCTTC. Based on the CDR3 plus reference TRBV15 and TRBJ2-1, the full variable domain is DAMVIQNPRYQVTQFGKPVTLSCSQTLNHNVMYWYQQKSSQAPKLLFHYYDKDFNNEADTPDNFQSRRPNTSFCFLDIRSPGLGDTAMYLCATSSPGVSDEQFFGPGTRLTVL.

The chain employs TRBV5-1 and TRBJ2-1; tentatively, D is TRBD2 (5 bases). The CDR3 covers 15 residues. Trimming shortened V by 0 bases and J by 0 bases, and 7 bases separated the two germline ends. The germline gives CDR1 SGHRS, CDR2 YFSETQ. The CDR3: CASSLDRDSYNEQFF. The CDR3 bases are TGCGCCAGCAGCTTGGACCGGGACTCCTACAATGAGCAGTTCTTC.

The chain employs TRBV5-1 and TRBJ2-3, with 7 bases aligning to TRBD1. V trimming: 4 bases; J trimming: 1 base; junction bases outside the gene matches: 6. The CDR3 runs to 15 residues. Germline CDR1 and CDR2: SGHRS and YFSETQ. The CDR3: CASSKQGPGTDTQYF. CDR3 DNA sequence: TGCGCCAGCAGCAAACAGGGGCCGGGCACAGATACGCAGTATTTT. Drawing the rest from reference TRBV5-1 and TRBJ2-3, the complete variable domain is KAGVTQTPRYLIKTRGQQVTLSCSPISGHRSVSWYQQTPGQGLQFLFEYFSETQRNKGNFPGRFSGRQFSNSRSEMNVSTLELGDSALYLCASSKQGPGTDTQYFGPGTRLTVL.

The DNA of the CDR3 is TGTGCCAGCTCACCACGACAGGTGAACACTGAAGCTTTCTTT. Translated: CASSPRQVNTEAFF. V usage is TRBV18 and J usage is TRBJ1-1, with D tentatively TRBD1 (6 bases). Germline V gene lookup returns CDR1 KGHSH and CDR2 LQKENI. The CDR3 runs to 14 residues. V lost 1 base to trimming and J lost 0 bases, with 6 bases between them.

The sample holds a few counts of this clone. The rearrangement uses TRBV29-1 and TRBJ2-7; the D gene is possibly TRBD2 (6 bases). The CDR3 has 13 amino acids. Trimming removed 7 bases from V and 0 bases from J, with 13 bases in between. The V gene's germline CDR1 is SQVTM and CDR2 ANQGSEA. The CDR3 here is CSGRDGSSYEQYF. The CDR3 DNA sequence: TGCAGCGGAAGGGACGGGAGCTCCTACGAGCAGTACTTC.

This clone showed up just once. The CDR3 sequence is CASSSLRVMGVGQGHSFEAFF. CDR3 sequence (DNA): TGTGCCAGCAGCTCCCTTAGAGTAATGGGTGTTGGACAGGGACATTCCTTTGAAGCTTTCTTT. The chain employs TRBV7-8 and TRBJ1-1; 8 positions match TRBD1. Germline V lookup: CDR1 SGHVS, CDR2 FQNEAQ. This CDR3 region has 21 residues. Losses at the gene ends were 4 bases for V and 7 bases for J; bases not matched to a gene: 29.

This clone appeared a few times. CDR3 amino acids: CASSLISQGTDGYTF. CDR3 nucleotides: TGCGCCAGCAGCTTGATCTCACAGGGGACGGATGGCTACACCTTC. The chain links TRBV5-1 to TRBJ1-2; TRBD1 aligns across 7 bases. The CDR3 has 15 residues. V shed 1 base, J shed 6 bases, and the junction held 9 bases outside the gene matches. Germline V lookup: CDR1 SGHRS, CDR2 YFSETQ.

This clone was seen a single time. The chain has TRBV7-9 and TRBJ2-1; 10 nucleotides line up with TRBD2. There are 14 residues in the CDR3. Germline V gene data show CDR1 as SEHNR and CDR2 as FQNEAQ (reference sequence). V gave up 5 bases and J gave up 9 bases; unmatched junction bases: 7. CDR3 bases: TGTGCCAGCAGCCCAGCGGGAGGGCCGGGTGAGCAGTTCTTC. As protein: CASSPAGGPGEQFF.

The rearrangement joins TRBV6-5 to TRBJ2-5; TRBD1 agrees at 9 bases. The germline V gene has CDR1 MNHEY and CDR2 SVGAGI. This CDR3 spans 15 amino acids. The trim removed 6 bases at V and 3 bases at J, leaving 8 bases unmatched. In DNA form, the CDR3 reads TGTGCCAGCAGATTTATGGGGACAGGGAAAGAGACCCAGTACTTC. It codes for CASRFMGTGKETQYF.

This chain links TRBV6-4 with TRBJ2-5, with a possible D match to TRBD2 (6 bases). CDR3 size: 15 residues. Germline V gives CDR1 MRHNA, CDR2 SNTAGT. Trimming shortened V by 4 bases and J by 1 base, and 13 bases separated the two germline ends. CDR3 loop: CASSVEAGSQETQYF. The CDR3 nucleotides are TGTGCCAGCAGTGTCGAGGCGGGGTCCCAAGAGACCCAGTACTTC.